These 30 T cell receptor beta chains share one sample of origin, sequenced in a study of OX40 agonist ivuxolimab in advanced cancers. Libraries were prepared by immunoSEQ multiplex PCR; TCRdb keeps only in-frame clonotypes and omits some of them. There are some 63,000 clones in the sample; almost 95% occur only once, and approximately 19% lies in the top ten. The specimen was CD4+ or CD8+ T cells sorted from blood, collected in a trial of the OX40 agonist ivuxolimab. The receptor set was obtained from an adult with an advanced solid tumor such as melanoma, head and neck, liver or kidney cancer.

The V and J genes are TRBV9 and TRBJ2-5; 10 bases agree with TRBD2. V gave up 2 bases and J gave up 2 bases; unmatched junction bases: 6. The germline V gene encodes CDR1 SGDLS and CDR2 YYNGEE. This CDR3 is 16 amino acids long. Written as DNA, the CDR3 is TGTGCCAGCAGCGTCGGGGGACTAGCGTCACAAGAGACCCAGTACTTC. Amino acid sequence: CASSVGGLASQETQYF. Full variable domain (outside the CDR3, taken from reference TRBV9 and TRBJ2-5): DSGVTQTPKHLITATGQRVTLRCSPRSGDLSVYWYQQSLDQGLQFLIQYYNGEERAKGNILERFSAQQFPDLHSELNLSSLELGDSALYFCASSVGGLASQETQYFGPGTRLLVL.

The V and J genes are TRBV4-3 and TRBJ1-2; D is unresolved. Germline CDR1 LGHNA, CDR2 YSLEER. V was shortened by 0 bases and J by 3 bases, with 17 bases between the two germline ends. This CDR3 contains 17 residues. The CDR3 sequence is CASSQDKGALGYYGYTF. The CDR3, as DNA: TGCGCCAGCAGCCAAGATAAGGGCGCCCTGGGCTACTATGGCTACACCTTC.

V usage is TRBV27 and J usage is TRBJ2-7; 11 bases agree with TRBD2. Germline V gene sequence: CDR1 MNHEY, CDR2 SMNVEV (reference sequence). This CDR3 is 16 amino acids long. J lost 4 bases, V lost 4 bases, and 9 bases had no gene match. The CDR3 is CASSSGTSGRAYEQYF. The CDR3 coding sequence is TGTGCCAGCAGTTCCGGGACTAGCGGCCGGGCGTACGAGCAGTACTTC.

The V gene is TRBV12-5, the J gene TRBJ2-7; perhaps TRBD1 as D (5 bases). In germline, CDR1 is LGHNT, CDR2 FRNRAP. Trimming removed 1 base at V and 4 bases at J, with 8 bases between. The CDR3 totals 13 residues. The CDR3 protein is CASGLGAGYEQYF. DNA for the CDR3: TGTGCTAGTGGTTTGGGGGCAGGGTACGAGCAGTACTTC.

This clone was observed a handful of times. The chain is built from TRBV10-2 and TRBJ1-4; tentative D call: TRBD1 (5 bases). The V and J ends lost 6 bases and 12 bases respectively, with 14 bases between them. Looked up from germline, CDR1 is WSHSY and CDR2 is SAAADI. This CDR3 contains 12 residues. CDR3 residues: CASSDQGAELFF. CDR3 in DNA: TGCGCCAGCAGCGATCAAGGGGCGGAACTGTTTTTT.

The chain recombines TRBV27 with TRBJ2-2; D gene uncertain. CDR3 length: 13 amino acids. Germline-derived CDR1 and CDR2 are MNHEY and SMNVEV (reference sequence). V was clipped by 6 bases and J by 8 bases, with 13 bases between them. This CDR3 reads CASRGYGSGELFF. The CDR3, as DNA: TGTGCCAGCAGGGGATATGGATCGGGGGAGCTGTTTTTT.

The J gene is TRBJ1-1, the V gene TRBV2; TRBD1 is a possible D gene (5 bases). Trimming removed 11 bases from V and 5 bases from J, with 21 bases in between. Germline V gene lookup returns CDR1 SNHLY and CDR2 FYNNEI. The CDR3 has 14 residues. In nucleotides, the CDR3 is TGTGCCGCTAGCAGTAGGGGCCTGGGGACTGAAGCTTTCTTT. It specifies CAASSRGLGTEAFF. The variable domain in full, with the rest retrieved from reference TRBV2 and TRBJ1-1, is EPEVTQTPSHQVTQMGQEVILRCVPISNHLYFYWYRQILGQKVEFLVSFYNNEISEKSEIFDDQFSVERPDGSNFTLKIRSTKLEDSAMYFCAASSRGLGTEAFFGQGTRLTVV.

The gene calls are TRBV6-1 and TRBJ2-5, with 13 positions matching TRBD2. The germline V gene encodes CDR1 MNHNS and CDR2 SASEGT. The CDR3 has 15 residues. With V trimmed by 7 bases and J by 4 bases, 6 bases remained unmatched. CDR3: CASILAGGLRETQYF. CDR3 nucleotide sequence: TGTGCCAGCATACTAGCGGGAGGGCTTCGAGAGACCCAGTACTTC.

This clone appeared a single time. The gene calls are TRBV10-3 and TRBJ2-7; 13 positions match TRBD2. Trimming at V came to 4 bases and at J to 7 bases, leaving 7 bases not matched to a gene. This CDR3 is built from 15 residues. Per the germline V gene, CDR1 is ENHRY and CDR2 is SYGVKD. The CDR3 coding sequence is TGTGCCATCAGTGTTACCCCGGGACTAGCGGGGGAGCAGTACTTC. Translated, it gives CAISVTPGLAGEQYF.

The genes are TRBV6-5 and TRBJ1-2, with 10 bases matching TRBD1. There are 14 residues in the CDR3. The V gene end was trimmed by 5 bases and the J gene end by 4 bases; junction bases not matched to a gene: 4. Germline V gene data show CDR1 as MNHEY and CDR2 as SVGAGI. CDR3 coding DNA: TGTGCCAGCAGTGACAGGGGGCTGAGCTATGGCTACACCTTC. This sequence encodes CASSDRGLSYGYTF.

The DNA for the CDR3 is TGTGCCAGCAGCTTACCTAGATCTGATTTAGGAGAGACCCAGTACTTC. Its translation is CASSLPRSDLGETQYF. V usage is TRBV11-1 and J usage is TRBJ2-5; unclear D gene. The CDR3 runs to 16 residues. Germline V gene data show CDR1 as SGHAT and CDR2 as FQDESV (reference sequence). Trimming left V 2 bases short and J 4 bases short, with 17 bases between.

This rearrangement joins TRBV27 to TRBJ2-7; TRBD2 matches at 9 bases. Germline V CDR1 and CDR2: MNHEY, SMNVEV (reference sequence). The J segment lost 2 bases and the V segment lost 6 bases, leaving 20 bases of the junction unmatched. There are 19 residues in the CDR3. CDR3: CASSGTSSPIAPLTYEQYF. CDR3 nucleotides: TGTGCCAGCAGCGGGACTAGCTCCCCTATCGCCCCTCTTACCTACGAGCAGTACTTC.

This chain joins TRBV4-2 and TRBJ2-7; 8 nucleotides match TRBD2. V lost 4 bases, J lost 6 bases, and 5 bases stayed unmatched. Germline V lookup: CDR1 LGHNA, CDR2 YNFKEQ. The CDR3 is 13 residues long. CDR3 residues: CASSPGTRTEQYF. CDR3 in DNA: TGTGCCAGCAGCCCCGGGACTAGAACCGAGCAGTACTTC.

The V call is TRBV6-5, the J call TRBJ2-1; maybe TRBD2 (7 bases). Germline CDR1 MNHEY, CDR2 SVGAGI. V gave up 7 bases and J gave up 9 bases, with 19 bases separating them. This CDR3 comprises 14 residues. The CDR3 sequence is CASTSLPRGGEQFF. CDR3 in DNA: TGTGCCAGCACCTCACTCCCAAGGGGGGGTGAGCAGTTCTTC.

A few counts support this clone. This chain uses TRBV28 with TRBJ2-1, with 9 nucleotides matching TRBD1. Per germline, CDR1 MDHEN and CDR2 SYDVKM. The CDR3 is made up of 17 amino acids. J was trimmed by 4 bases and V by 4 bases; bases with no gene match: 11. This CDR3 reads CASSSPWTGENYNEQFF. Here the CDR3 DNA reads TGTGCCAGCAGTTCCCCATGGACAGGGGAGAATTACAATGAGCAGTTCTTC.

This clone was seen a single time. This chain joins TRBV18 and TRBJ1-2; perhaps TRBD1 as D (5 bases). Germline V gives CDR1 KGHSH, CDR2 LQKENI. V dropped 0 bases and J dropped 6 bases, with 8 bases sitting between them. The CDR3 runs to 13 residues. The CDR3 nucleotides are TGTGCCAGCTCACCACCTCCGGGGGATGGCTACACCTTC. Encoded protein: CASSPPPGDGYTF.

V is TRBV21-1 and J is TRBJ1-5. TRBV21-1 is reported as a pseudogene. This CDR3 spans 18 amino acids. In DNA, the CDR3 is TGTGCCAGCAGCAAAGGGTTGACAAAGGGGGAGGACAATCAGCCCCAGCATTTT. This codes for CASSKGLTKGEDNQPQHF.

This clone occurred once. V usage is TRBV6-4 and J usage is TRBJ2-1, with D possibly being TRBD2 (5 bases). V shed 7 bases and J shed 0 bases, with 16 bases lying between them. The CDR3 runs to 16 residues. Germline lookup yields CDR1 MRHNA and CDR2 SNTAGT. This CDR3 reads CASTEGSLPSYNEQFF. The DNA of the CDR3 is TGTGCCAGCACCGAGGGATCTCTGCCCTCCTACAATGAGCAGTTCTTC.

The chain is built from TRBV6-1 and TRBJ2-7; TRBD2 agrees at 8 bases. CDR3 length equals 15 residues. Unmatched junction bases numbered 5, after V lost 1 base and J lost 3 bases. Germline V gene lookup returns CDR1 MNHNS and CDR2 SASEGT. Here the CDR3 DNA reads TGTGCCAGCAGTGAAGGGGGTAGCGGGAACTACGAGCAGTACTTC. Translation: CASSEGGSGNYEQYF.

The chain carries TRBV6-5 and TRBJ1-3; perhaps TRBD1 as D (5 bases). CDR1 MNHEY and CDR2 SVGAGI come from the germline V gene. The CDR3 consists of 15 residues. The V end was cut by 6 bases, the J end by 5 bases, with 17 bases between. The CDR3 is CASSFQGGVRNTIYF. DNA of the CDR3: TGTGCCAGCAGCTTCCAGGGAGGTGTCCGAAACACCATATATTTT.

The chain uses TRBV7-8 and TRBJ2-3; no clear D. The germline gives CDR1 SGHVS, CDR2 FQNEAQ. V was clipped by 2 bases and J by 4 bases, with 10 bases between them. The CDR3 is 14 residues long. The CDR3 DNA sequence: TGTGCCAGCAGCTTACTAAGTGGATCAGATACGCAGTATTTT. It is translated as CASSLLSGSDTQYF. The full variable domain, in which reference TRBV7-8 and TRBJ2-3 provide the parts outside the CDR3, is GAGVSQSPRYKVAKRGQDVALRCDPISGHVSLFWYQQALGQGPEFLTYFQNEAQLDKSGLPSDRFFAERPEGSVSTLKIQRTQQEDSAVYLCASSLLSGSDTQYFGPGTRLTVL.

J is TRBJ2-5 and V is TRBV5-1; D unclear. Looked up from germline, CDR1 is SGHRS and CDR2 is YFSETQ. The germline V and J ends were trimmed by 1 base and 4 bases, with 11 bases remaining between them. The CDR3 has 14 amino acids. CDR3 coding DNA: TGCGCCAGCAGCTTGTTTGCATCGGGAGAGACCCAGTACTTC. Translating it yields CASSLFASGETQYF.

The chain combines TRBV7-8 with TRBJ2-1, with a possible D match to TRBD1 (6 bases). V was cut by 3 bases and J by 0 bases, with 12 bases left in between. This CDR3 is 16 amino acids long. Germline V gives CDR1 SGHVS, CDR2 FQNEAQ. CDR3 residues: CASSFLGASSYNEQFF. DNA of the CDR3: TGTGCCAGCAGCTTCCTGGGGGCGAGCTCCTACAATGAGCAGTTCTTC.

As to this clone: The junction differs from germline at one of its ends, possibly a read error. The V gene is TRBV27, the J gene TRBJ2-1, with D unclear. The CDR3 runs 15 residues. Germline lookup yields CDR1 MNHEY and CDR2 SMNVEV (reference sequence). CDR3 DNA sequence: TGTGCCAGCAGTTTACGAGACCCCTCCTACGATGAGCAGTTCTTC. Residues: CASSLRDPSYDEQFF.

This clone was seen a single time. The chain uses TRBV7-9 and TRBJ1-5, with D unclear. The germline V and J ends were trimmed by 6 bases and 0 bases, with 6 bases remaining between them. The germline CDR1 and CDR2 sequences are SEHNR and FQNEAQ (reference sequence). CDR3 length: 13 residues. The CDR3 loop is CASRNYSNQPQHF. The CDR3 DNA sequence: TGTGCCAGCAGGAATTATAGCAATCAGCCCCAGCATTTT. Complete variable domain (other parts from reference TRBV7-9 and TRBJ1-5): DTGVSQNPRHKITKRGQNVTFRCDPISEHNRLYWYRQTLGQGPEFLTYFQNEAQLEKSRLLSDRFSAERPKGSFSTLEIQRTEQGDSAMYLCASRNYSNQPQHFGDGTRLSIL.

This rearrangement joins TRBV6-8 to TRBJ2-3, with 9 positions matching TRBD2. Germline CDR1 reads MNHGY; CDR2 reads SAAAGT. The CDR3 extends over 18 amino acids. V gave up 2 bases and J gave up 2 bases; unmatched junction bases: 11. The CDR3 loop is CASSYTREGLINTDTQYF. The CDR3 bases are TGTGCCAGCAGTTACACGCGGGAGGGACTGATTAACACAGATACGCAGTATTTT.

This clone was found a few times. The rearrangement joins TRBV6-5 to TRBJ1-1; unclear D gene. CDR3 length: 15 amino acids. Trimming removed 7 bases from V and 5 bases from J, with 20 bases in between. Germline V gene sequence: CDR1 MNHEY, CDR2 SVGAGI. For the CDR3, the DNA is TGTGCCAGCAAACCCGATCCCGCAGGAAGGACTGAAGCTTTCTTT. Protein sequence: CASKPDPAGRTEAFF.

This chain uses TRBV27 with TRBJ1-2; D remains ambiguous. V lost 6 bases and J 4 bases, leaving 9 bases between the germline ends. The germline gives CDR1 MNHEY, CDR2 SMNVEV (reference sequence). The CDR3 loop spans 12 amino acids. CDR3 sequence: CASSRIGYGYTF. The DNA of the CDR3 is TGTGCCAGCAGCAGAATTGGCTATGGCTACACCTTC.

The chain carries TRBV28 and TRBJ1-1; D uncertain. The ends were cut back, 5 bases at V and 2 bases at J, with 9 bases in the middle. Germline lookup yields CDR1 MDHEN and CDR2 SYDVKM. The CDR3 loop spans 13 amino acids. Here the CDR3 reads CASSPAENTEAFF. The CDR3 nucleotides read TGTGCCAGCAGTCCCGCAGAAAACACTGAAGCTTTCTTT.

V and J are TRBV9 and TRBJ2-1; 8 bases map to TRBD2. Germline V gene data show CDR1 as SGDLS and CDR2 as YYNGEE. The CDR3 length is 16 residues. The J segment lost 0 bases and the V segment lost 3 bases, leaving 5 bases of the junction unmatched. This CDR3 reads CASSDPTSGSYNEQFF. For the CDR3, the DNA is TGTGCCAGCAGCGACCCAACTAGCGGCTCCTACAATGAGCAGTTCTTC.